This T cell receptor (beta chain) derives from a study of TIL therapy for anti-PD-1-resistant metastatic lung cancer. General study results and limits: Infused TIL clonotypes partially replaced the baseline blood repertoire, then decayed over months. The cohort had more treatment-naive, never-smoker and oncogene-addicted patients than typical.

The libraries were made with immunoSEQ v3. The method was immunoSEQ multiplex PCR; TCRdb's version includes in-frame clones alone and lacks a portion of them. The sample holds about 52,000 clones, about 80% seen once. Time point meaning: pre-treatment sample, taken before nivolumab and TIL therapy. Enrollment ran from late 2017 to early 2020. The germline V gene has CDR1 SGHKS and CDR2 YYEKEE (reference sequence). V was pared by 2 bases and J by 7 bases, with 12 bases between. The CDR3 covers 14 residues. Notes on this clone: The antigen remains unidentified.

The chain couples TRBV5-5 to TRBJ2-2, with a possible D match to TRBD2 (6 bases). This clonotype originated in a woman aged 25-85 years with non-small cell lung cancer. The material sequenced was blood, taken at baseline. The CDR3 region has the DNA TGTGCCAGCAGCTTAGCGGGCCTTGGCGGGGAGCTGTTTTTT. This translates into CASSLAGLGGELFF.